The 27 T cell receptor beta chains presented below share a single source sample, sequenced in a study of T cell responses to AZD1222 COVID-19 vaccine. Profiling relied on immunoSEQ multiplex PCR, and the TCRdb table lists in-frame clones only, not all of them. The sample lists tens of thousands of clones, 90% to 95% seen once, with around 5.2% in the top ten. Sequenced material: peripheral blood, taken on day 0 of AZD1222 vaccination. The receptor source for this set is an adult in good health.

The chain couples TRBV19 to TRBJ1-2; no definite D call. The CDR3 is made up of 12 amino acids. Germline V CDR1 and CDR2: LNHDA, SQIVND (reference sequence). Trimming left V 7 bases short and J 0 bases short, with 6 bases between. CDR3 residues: CASIGANYGYTF. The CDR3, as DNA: TGTGCCAGTATTGGAGCTAACTATGGCTACACCTTC.

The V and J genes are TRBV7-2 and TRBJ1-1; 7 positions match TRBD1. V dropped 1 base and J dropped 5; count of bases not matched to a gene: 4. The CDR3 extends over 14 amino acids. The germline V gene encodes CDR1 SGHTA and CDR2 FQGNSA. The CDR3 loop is CASSLGDSNTEAFF. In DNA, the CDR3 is TGTGCCAGCAGCTTAGGGGACAGCAATACTGAAGCTTTCTTT.

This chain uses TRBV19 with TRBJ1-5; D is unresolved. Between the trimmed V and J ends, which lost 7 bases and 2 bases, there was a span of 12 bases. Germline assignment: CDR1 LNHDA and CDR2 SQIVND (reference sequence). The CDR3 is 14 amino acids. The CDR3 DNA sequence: TGTGCCAGTAACCCCCATAAGGGCAATCAGCCCCAGCATTTT. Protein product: CASNPHKGNQPQHF.

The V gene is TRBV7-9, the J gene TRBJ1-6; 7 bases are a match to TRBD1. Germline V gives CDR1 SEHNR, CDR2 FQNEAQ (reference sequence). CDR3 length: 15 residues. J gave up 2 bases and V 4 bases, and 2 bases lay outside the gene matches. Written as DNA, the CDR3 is TGTGCCAGCAGCTCAGGGACAGCCTATAATTCACCCCTCCACTTT. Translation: CASSSGTAYNSPLHF.

CDR3 sequence (DNA): TGTGCCAGCAGCGCCGCGGGATCGTACACAGATACGCAGTATTTT. As protein: CASSAAGSYTDTQYF. The gene calls are TRBV13 and TRBJ2-3, with D tentatively TRBD2 (6 bases). Trimming took off 5 bases at V and 2 bases at J, with 14 bases between the two ends. The CDR3 is 15 amino acids. The germline gives CDR1 PRHDT, CDR2 FYEKMQ (reference sequence).

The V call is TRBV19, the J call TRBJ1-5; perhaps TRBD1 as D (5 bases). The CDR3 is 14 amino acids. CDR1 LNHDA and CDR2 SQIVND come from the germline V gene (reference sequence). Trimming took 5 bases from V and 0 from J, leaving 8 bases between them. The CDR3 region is CASSSQGSNQPQHF. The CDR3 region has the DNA TGTGCCAGTAGTTCCCAGGGTAGCAATCAGCCCCAGCATTTT.

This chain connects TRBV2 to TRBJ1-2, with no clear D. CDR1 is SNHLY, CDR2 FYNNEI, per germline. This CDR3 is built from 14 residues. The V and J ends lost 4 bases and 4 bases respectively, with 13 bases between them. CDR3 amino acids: CASSGSGVTYGYTF. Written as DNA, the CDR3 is TGTGCCAGCAGTGGGTCTGGAGTAACCTATGGCTACACCTTC.

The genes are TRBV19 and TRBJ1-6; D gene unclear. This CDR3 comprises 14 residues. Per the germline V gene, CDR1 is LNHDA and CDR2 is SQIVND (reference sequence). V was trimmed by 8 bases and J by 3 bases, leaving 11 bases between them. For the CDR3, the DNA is TGTGCCAGTCAGATCGGGAACTATAATTCACCCCTCCACTTT. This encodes CASQIGNYNSPLHF.

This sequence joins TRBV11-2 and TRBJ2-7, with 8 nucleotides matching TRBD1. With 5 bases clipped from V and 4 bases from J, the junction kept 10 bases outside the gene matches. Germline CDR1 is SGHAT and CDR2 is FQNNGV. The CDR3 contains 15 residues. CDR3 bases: TGTGCCAGCAGCCCCGACAGGGGCCCTCTATACGAGCAGTACTTC. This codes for CASSPDRGPLYEQYF.

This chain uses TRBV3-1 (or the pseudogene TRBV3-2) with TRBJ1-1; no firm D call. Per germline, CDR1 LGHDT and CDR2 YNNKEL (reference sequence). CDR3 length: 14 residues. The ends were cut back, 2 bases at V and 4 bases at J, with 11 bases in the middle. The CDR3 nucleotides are TGTGCCAGCAGCCAACGGACGTCGGGCACTGAAGCTTTCTTT. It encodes CASSQRTSGTEAFF.

CDR3 coding DNA: TGTGCCAGCAGCTTCACTGGAGACTCTGGCTACACCTTC. This gives the protein CASSFTGDSGYTF. V is TRBV11-1 and J is TRBJ1-2; D gene uncertain. The CDR3 is 13 residues long. Trimming shortened V by 3 bases and J by 7 bases, and 12 bases separated the two germline ends. Germline V gene data show CDR1 as SGHAT and CDR2 as FQDESV (reference sequence).

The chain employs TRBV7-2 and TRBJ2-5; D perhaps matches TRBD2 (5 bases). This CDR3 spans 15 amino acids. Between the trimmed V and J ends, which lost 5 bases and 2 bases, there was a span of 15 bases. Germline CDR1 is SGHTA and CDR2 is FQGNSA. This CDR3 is CASSLRGRVQETQYF. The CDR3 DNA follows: TGTGCCAGCAGCCTTAGAGGGCGGGTACAAGAGACCCAGTACTTC.

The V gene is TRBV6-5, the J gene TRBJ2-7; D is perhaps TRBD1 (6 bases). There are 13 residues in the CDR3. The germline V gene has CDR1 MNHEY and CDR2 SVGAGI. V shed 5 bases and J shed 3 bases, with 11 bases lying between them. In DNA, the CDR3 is TGTGCCAGCAGTAGACAGGAGCTCTACGAGCAGTACTTC. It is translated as CASSRQELYEQYF.

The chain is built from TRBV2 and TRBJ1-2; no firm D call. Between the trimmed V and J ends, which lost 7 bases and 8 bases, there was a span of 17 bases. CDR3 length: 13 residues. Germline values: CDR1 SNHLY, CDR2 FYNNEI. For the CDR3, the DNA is TGTGCCAGCATACCAGGTGGACCCTGGGGCTACACCTTC. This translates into CASIPGGPWGYTF.

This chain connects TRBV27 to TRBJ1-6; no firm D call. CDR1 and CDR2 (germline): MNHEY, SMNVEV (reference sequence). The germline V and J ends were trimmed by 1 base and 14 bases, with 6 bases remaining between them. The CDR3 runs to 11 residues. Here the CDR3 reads CASSLCEALHF. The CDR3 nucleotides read TGTGCCAGCAGTTTATGCGAGGCCCTCCACTTT.

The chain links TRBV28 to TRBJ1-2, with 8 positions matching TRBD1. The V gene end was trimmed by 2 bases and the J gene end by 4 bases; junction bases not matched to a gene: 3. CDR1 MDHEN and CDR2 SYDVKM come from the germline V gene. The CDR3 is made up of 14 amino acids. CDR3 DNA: TGTGCCAGCAGTTTAAATGACAGGGGCTATGGCTACACCTTC. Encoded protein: CASSLNDRGYGYTF.

CDR3 nucleotides: TGTGCCAGTAGCAAGACAGCTTTAAATAGTCAGCCCCAGCATTTT. Encoded protein: CASSKTALNSQPQHF. The rearrangement uses TRBV19 and TRBJ1-5; the D gene is possibly TRBD1 (5 bases). Per germline, CDR1 LNHDA and CDR2 SQIVND (reference sequence). Trimming removed 6 bases from V and 6 bases from J, with 18 bases in between. The CDR3 loop spans 15 amino acids.

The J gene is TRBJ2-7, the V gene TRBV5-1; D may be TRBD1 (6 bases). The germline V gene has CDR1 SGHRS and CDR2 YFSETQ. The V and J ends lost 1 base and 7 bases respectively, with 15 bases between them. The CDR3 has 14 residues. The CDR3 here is CASSLNQGPGEQYF. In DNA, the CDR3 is TGCGCCAGCAGCTTGAATCAGGGGCCAGGAGAGCAGTACTTC.

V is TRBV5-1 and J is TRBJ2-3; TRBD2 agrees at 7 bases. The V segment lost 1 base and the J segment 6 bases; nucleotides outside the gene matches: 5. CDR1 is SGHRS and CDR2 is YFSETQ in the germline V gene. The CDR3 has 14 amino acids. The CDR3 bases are TGCGCCAGCAGCTTGAGGACTAGTCTGGATACGCAGTATTTT. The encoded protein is CASSLRTSLDTQYF.

The chain's CDR3 is CASSLETSGTLHQFF. The CDR3 bases are TGTGCCAGCAGCTTAGAGACTAGCGGGACCCTCCATCAGTTCTTC. The genes are TRBV7-9 and TRBJ2-1, with 11 bases identical to TRBD2. With 1 base clipped from V and 13 bases from J, the junction kept 9 bases outside the gene matches. Looked up from germline, CDR1 is SEHNR and CDR2 is FQNEAQ (reference sequence). The CDR3 has 15 residues. Complete variable domain (other parts from reference TRBV7-9 and TRBJ2-1): DTGVSQNPRHKITKRGQNVTFRCDPISEHNRLYWYRQTLGQGPEFLTYFQNEAQLEKSRLLSDRFSAERPKGSFSTLEIQRTEQGDSAMYLCASSLETSGTLHQFFGPGTRLTVL.

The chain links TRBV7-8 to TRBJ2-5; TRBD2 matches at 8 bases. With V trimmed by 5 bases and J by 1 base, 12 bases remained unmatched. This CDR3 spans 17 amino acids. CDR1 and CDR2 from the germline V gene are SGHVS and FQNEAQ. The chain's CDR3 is CASSRGGLAGIQETQYF. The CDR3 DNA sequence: TGTGCCAGCAGCCGGGGGGGGCTAGCGGGTATCCAAGAGACCCAGTACTTC.

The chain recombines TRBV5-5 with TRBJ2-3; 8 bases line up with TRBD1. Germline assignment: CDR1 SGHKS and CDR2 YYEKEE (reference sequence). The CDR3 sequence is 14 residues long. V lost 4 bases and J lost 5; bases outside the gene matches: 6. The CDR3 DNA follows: TGTGCCAGCAGCCCGGGACAGGTAGGAGATACGCAGTATTTT. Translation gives CASSPGQVGDTQYF.

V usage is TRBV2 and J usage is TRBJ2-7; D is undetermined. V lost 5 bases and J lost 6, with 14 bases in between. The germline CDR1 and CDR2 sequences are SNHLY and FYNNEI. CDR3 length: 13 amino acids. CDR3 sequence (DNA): TGTGCCAGCAGTTACGAGCTTACGGTCGAGCAGTACTTC. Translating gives CASSYELTVEQYF.

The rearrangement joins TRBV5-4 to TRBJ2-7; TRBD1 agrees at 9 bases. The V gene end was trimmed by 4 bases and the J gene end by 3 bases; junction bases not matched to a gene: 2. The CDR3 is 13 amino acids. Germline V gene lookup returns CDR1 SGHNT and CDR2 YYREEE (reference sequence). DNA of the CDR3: TGTGCCAGCAGCACGACAGGGGGCTACGAGCAGTACTTC. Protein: CASSTTGGYEQYF.

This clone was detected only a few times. DNA for the CDR3: TGTGCCAGTACACCGGGACAGGGCTGGAGCTATGGCTACACCTTC. Protein: CASTPGQGWSYGYTF. The rearrangement joins TRBV19 to TRBJ1-2; the match to TRBD1 covers 9 bases. The CDR3 is made up of 15 amino acids. From germline, CDR1 is LNHDA and CDR2 SQIVND (reference sequence). V trimming: 7 bases; J trimming: 4 bases; junction bases outside the gene matches: 10.

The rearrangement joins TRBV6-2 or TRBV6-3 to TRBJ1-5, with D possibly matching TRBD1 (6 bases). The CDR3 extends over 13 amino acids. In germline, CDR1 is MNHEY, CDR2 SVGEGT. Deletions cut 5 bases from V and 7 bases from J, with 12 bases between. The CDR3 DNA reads TGTGCCAGCAGTGACAGGATGCAACAGCCCCAGCATTTT. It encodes CASSDRMQQPQHF.

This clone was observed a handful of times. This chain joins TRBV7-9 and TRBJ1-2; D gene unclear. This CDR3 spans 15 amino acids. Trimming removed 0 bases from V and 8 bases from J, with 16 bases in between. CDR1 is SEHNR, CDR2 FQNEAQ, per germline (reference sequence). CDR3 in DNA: TGTGCCAGCAGCTTAGCCCTTGATGGGCGGCAAGGCTACACCTTC. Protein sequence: CASSLALDGRQGYTF.